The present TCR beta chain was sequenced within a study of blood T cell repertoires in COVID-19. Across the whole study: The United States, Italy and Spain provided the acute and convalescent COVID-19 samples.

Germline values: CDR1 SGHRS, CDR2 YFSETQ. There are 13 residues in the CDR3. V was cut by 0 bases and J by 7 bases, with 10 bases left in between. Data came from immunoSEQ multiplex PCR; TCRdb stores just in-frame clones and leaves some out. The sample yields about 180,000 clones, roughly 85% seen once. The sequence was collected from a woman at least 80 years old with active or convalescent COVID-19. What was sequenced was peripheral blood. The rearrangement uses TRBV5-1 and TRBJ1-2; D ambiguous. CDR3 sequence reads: CASSLDQAPGYTF. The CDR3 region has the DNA TGCGCCAGCAGCTTGGACCAGGCTCCTGGCTACACCTTC.